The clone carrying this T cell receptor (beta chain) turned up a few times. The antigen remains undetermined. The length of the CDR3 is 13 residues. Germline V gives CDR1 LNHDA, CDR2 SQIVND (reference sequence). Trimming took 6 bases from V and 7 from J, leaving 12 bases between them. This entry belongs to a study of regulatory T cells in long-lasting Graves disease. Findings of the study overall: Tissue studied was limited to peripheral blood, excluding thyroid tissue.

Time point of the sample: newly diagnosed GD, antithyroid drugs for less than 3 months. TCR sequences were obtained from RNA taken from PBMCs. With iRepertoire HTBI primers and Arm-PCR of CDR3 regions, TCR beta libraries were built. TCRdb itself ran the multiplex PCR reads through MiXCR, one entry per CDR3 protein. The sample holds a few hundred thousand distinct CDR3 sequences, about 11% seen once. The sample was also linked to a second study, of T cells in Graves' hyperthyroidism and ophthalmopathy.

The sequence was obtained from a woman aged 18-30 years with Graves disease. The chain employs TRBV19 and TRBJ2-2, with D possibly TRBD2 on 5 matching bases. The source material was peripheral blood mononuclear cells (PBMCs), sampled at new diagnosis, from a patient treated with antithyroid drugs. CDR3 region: CASSWGVVGELFF. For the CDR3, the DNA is TGTGCCAGTAGCTGGGGAGTTGTCGGGGAGCTGTTTTTT.